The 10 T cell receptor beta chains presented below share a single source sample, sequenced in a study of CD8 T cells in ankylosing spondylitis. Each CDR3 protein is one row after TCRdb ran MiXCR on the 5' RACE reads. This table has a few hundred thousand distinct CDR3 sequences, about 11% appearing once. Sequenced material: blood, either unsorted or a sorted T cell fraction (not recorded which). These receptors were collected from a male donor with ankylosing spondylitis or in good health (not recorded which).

The DNA for the CDR3 is TGTGCCAGCAGCGTAGTTTCAGGGTCCCCTGGGGCCAACGTCCTGACTTTC. It yields the protein CASSVVSGSPGANVLTF. The chain joins TRBV9 to TRBJ2-6; a weak D match, TRBD1 (5 bases). This CDR3 spans 17 amino acids. Germline V CDR1 and CDR2: SGDLS, YYNGEE. The ends were cut back, 0 bases at V and 2 bases at J, with 12 bases in the middle. Combining the CDR3 with reference TRBV9 and TRBJ2-6 gives the whole variable domain DSGVTQTPKHLITATGQRVTLRCSPRSGDLSVYWYQQSLDQGLQFLIQYYNGEERAKGNILERFSAQQFPDLHSELNLSSLELGDSALYFCASSVVSGSPGANVLTFGAGSRLTVL.

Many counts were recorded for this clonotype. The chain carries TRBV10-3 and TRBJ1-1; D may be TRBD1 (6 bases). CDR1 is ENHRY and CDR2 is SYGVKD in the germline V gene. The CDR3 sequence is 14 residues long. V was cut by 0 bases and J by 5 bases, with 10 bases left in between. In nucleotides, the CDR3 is TGTGCCATCAGTGAGTCCTCAGGGGAGACTGAAGCTTTCTTT. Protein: CAISESSGETEAFF.

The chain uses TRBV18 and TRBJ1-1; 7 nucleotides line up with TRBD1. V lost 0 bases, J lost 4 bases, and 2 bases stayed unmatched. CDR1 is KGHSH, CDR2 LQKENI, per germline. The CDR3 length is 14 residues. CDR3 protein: CASSPPRQGTEAFF. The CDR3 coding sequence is TGTGCCAGCTCACCACCTCGACAGGGCACTGAAGCTTTCTTT.

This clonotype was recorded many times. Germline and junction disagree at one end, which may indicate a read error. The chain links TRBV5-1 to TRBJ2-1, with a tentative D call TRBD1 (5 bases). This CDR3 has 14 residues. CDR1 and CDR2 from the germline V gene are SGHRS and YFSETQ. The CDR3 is CASSPGQGYNEQFF. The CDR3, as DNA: TGTGCCAGCAGCCCTGGCCAGGGCTACAATGAGCAGTTCTTC.

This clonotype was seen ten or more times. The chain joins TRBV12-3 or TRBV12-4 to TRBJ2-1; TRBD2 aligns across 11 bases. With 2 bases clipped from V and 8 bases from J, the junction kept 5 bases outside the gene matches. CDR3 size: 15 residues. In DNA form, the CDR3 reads TGTGCCAGCAGTTTACCACTAGCGGGGGTGTATGAGCAGTTCTTC. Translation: CASSLPLAGVYEQFF.

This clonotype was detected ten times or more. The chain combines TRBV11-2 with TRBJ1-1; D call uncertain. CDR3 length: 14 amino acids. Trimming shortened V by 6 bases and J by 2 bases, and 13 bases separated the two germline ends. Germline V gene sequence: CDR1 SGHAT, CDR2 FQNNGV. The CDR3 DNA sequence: TGTGCCAGCAGTTCCCGCGGGCATAACACTGAAGCTTTCTTT. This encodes CASSSRGHNTEAFF.

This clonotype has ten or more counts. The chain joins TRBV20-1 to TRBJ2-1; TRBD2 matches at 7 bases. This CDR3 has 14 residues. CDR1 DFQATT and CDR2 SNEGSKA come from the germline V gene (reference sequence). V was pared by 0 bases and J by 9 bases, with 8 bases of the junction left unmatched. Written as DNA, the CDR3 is TGCAGTGCTAGAGATCGAGGAAGCGGGGCTGAGCAGTTCTTC. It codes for CSARDRGSGAEQFF.

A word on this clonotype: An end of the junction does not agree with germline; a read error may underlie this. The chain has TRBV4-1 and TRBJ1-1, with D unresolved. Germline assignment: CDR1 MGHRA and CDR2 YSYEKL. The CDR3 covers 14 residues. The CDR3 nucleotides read TGCGCCAGCAGCCAAGATCGGAGCGGTGGACGACTCCAATTT. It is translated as CASSQDRSGGRLQF.

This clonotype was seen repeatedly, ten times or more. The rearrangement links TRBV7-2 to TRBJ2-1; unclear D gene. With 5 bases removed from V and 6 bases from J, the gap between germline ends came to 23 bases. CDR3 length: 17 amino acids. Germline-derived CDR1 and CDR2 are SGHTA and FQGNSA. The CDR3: CASSPQSGSMVTNEQFF. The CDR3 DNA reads TGTGCCAGCAGCCCGCAATCGGGTAGCATGGTTACCAATGAGCAGTTCTTC.

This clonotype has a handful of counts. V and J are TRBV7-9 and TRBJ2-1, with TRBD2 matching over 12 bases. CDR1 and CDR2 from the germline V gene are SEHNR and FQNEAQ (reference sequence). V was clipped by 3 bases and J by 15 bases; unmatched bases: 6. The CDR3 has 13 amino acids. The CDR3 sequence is CASSLPSGGEGFF. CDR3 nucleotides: TGTGCCAGCAGCTTGCCTAGCGGGGGGGAGGGGTTCTTC.